The TCR beta chain described here comes from a study of graft-versus-host responses after intestinal transplantation. The wider study: In this cohort, recipients had multivisceral, liver-intestinal, or isolated intestinal transplants. Following induction with anti-thymocyte globulin, all recipients were given tacrolimus and steroids for two to four years.

Concerning this clone: The target antigen is unknown.

Clones were sequenced by immunoSEQ multiplex PCR, and TCRdb holds only the in-frame ones, with some missing. Here the sample spans about 80,000 clones, about 88% being singletons. CDR3 length: 16 amino acids. Germline loops: CDR1 SGHNT, CDR2 YYREEE (reference sequence). Trimming shortened V by 0 bases and J by 3 bases, and 16 bases separated the two germline ends. This specimen consisted of unstimulated CD4+ T cells sorted from spleen or lymph node cells, obtained before intestinal transplant. The V call is TRBV5-4, the J call TRBJ2-7, with D possibly being TRBD1 (5 bases). This sequence was found in a human donor who received an intestinal transplant. The CDR3 reads CASSLGGAAPRYEQYF. The CDR3 coding sequence is TGTGCCAGCAGCTTGGGTGGGGCTGCCCCACGCTACGAGCAGTACTTC.